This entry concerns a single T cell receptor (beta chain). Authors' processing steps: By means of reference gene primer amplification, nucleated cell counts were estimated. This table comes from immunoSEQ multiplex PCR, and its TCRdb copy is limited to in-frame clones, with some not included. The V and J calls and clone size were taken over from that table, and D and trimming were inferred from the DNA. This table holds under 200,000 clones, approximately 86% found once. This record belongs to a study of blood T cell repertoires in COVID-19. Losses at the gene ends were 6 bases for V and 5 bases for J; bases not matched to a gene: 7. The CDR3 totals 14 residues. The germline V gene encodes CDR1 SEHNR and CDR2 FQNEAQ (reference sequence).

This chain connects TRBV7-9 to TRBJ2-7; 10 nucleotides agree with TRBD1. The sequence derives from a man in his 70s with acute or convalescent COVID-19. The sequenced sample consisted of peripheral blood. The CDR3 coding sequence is TGTGCCAGCAGTCCTGGGACAGGGGAGAACGAGCAGTACTTC. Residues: CASSPGTGENEQYF.